A single sample gave rise to the 22 T cell receptor beta chains below, sequenced in a study of blood T cell repertoires in COVID-19. Assay used: immunoSEQ multiplex PCR; TCRdb lists only in-frame clones, some missing. Of roughly 110,000 clones in the sample, around 81% were seen once. The material sequenced was peripheral blood. These receptors all come from a human donor in a cohort sampled during active COVID-19.

This sequence joins TRBV23-1 and TRBJ1-1; 7 bases match TRBD1. TRBV23-1 is assigned to the ORF class and has an uncertain function. V was pared by 4 bases and J by 3 bases, with 20 bases of the junction left unmatched. This CDR3 spans 19 amino acids. The CDR3, as DNA: TGCGCCAGCAGTCGAAATAGCTCGGACAGGCCTTTGGAGGACACTGAAGCTTTCTTT. Translated, it gives CASSRNSSDRPLEDTEAFF.

This clone occurred a few times. V is TRBV6-5 and J is TRBJ2-7, with 8 bases fitting TRBD1. The germline V gene has CDR1 MNHEY and CDR2 SVGAGI. The V and J ends lost 6 bases and 1 base, in that order; junction bases with no gene match: 2. The CDR3 runs to 13 residues. This CDR3 reads CASRQGASYEQYF. The DNA for the CDR3 is TGTGCCAGCAGGCAGGGGGCGTCCTACGAGCAGTACTTC.

CDR3 protein: CASSPIVYSSYNEQFF. DNA of the CDR3: TGTGCCAGCAGCCCGATCGTCTATAGCTCCTACAATGAGCAGTTCTTC. The rearrangement uses TRBV7-9 and TRBJ2-1; D is unclear. The CDR3 totals 16 residues. CDR1 and CDR2 (germline): SEHNR, FQNEAQ (reference sequence). The V end lost 5 bases, the J end lost 0 bases, and 14 bases lay between the germline ends.

This rearrangement joins TRBV18 to TRBJ2-7; the D gene is possibly TRBD1 (6 bases). V was shortened by 0 bases and J by 1 base, with 10 bases between the two germline ends. Germline assignment: CDR1 KGHSH and CDR2 LQKENI. This CDR3 contains 15 residues. The CDR3 region has the DNA TGTGCCAGCTCACCACCGGGACACTCTTCCTACGAGCAGTACTTC. Protein product: CASSPPGHSSYEQYF.

V and J are TRBV7-9 and TRBJ1-1, with TRBD1 as a possible D gene (5 bases). V shed 5 bases and J shed 1 base, with 8 bases lying between them. This CDR3 has 13 amino acids. Germline V gene lookup returns CDR1 SEHNR and CDR2 FQNEAQ (reference sequence). CDR3 sequence (DNA): TGTGCCAGCAGCCTTGGACAGAACACTGAAGCTTTCTTT. Translated, it gives CASSLGQNTEAFF.

The rearrangement links TRBV7-9 to TRBJ1-1; 9 positions match TRBD1. Germline loops: CDR1 SEHNR, CDR2 FQNEAQ (reference sequence). The CDR3 totals 16 residues. V lost 5 bases, J lost 0 bases, and 7 bases stayed unmatched. CDR3 bases: TGTGCCAGCAGCGGATTGGACAGGGGCTTGAACACTGAAGCTTTCTTT. It translates to CASSGLDRGLNTEAFF.

Comments on this clone: Germline is not matched at one junction end, which may reflect a read error. This chain uses TRBV7-2 with TRBJ2-7; 14 bases fit TRBD2. In germline, CDR1 is SGHTA, CDR2 FQGNSA. The CDR3 totals 16 residues. For the CDR3, the DNA is TGTGTCAGCAGCTCGGGACTAGCGGGGGCCGCCTACGAGCAGTACTTC. It codes for CVSSSGLAGAAYEQYF.

The J gene is TRBJ2-7, the V gene TRBV3-1 (or the pseudogene TRBV3-2); 11 nucleotides match TRBD2. V shed 4 bases, J shed 3 bases, and the junction held 11 bases outside the gene matches. The CDR3 totals 17 residues. The germline V gene has CDR1 LGHDT and CDR2 YNNKEL (reference sequence). CDR3 region: CASSRDLAGGSRYEQYF. The CDR3 DNA follows: TGTGCCAGCAGCCGAGATCTAGCGGGGGGATCCCGCTACGAGCAGTACTTC.

The V and J genes are TRBV7-9 and TRBJ2-7; 7 nucleotides agree with TRBD1. V trimming: 3 bases; J trimming: 3 bases; junction bases outside the gene matches: 5. The CDR3 consists of 14 residues. In germline, CDR1 is SEHNR, CDR2 FQNEAQ (reference sequence). CDR3 DNA: TGTGCCAGCAGCTTGCCGAGACAGGGCTACGAGCAGTACTTC. This codes for CASSLPRQGYEQYF.

The V and J genes are TRBV6-5 and TRBJ1-3; D gene unclear. Looked up from germline, CDR1 is MNHEY and CDR2 is SVGAGI. The CDR3 totals 15 residues. Trimming took off 6 bases at V and 0 bases at J, with 12 bases between the two ends. This CDR3 reads CASRAGSRSGNTIYF. CDR3 in DNA: TGTGCCAGCAGGGCAGGTTCCCGCTCTGGAAACACCATATATTTT.

This clone occurred once. The chain combines TRBV2 with TRBJ2-1, with 13 bases aligning to TRBD2. This CDR3 has 17 residues. With 4 bases clipped from V and 10 bases from J, the junction kept 13 bases outside the gene matches. Germline V gives CDR1 SNHLY, CDR2 FYNNEI. CDR3 amino acids: CASSASATSGGASEQFF. For the CDR3, the DNA is TGTGCCAGCAGTGCGAGCGCTACTAGCGGGGGGGCAAGCGAGCAGTTCTTC.

The chain is built from TRBV10-2 and TRBJ2-7, with TRBD1 matching 8 bases. This CDR3 region has 15 residues. V lost 5 bases and J lost 3; bases outside the gene matches: 9. Germline V gene data show CDR1 as WSHSY and CDR2 as SAAADI. The CDR3 DNA sequence: TGCGCCAGCAGTTATCCGGGACAGGCGAGCTACGAGCAGTACTTC. Residues: CASSYPGQASYEQYF.

This clone occurred once. The chain has TRBV9 and TRBJ1-4, with D unclear. The CDR3 covers 15 residues. CDR1 SGDLS and CDR2 YYNGEE come from the germline V gene. V was clipped by 2 bases and J by 7 bases, with 15 bases between them. The CDR3 DNA sequence: TGTGCCAGCAGCGTTTCGAACAGTTACGGTGAAAAACTGTTTTTT. Protein product: CASSVSNSYGEKLFF.

V gene TRBV5-6 combines with J gene TRBJ1-2; D unclear. The CDR3 extends over 12 amino acids. Germline CDR1 and CDR2: SGHDT and YYEEEE. V lost 0 bases and J lost 7, with 7 bases in between. The CDR3 region has the DNA TGTGCCAGCAGCTTGGAGGAGATTGGCTACACCTTC. It encodes CASSLEEIGYTF.

The chain uses TRBV5-1 and TRBJ1-1; 8 bases align to TRBD1. Per germline, CDR1 SGHRS and CDR2 YFSETQ. Losses at the gene ends were 4 bases for V and 5 bases for J; bases not matched to a gene: 13. The CDR3 has 16 amino acids. This CDR3 is CASSLGQGGLATEAFF. DNA for the CDR3: TGCGCCAGCAGCCTAGGACAGGGAGGCCTCGCAACTGAAGCTTTCTTT.

The rearrangement joins TRBV7-9 to TRBJ2-7; possibly TRBD1 for D (6 bases). The CDR3 is 13 amino acids. CDR1 SEHNR and CDR2 FQNEAQ come from the germline V gene (reference sequence). With 3 bases removed from V and 3 bases from J, the gap between germline ends came to 9 bases. CDR3 region: CASSLLGGYEQYF. CDR3 bases: TGTGCCAGCAGCTTGCTAGGGGGCTACGAGCAGTACTTC.

The rearrangement joins TRBV3-1 (or the pseudogene TRBV3-2) to TRBJ2-7; D gene ambiguous. The CDR3 runs to 14 residues. Trimming cost V 1 base and J 0 bases, with 7 bases left between them. CDR1 is LGHDT and CDR2 is YNNKEL in the germline V gene (reference sequence). Written as DNA, the CDR3 is TGTGCCAGCAGCCAAGCGGTGAGCTCCTACGAGCAGTACTTC. Translation gives CASSQAVSSYEQYF.

This CDR3 reads CASSYSDRVSEQYF. The CDR3 DNA sequence: TGTGCCAGCAGTTACTCGGACAGGGTTTCCGAGCAGTACTTC. V usage is TRBV6-2 or TRBV6-3 and J usage is TRBJ2-7, with TRBD1 identical over 8 bases. Trimming removed 0 bases from V and 6 bases from J; junction bases left unmatched: 4. This CDR3 is 14 amino acids long. Germline V gene lookup returns CDR1 MNHEY and CDR2 SVGEGT.

This clone was counted once. V gene TRBV7-3 combines with J gene TRBJ2-7; possible D gene TRBD1, 6 bases. This CDR3 has 14 residues. Germline CDR1 SGHTA, CDR2 FQGTGA. The V end was cut by 5 bases, the J end by 0 bases, with 11 bases between. The CDR3 sequence: CASSLTGSSYEQYF. The CDR3 DNA reads as TGTGCCAGCAGCCTGACAGGTAGCTCCTACGAGCAGTACTTC.

A single count supports this clone. The genes are TRBV19 and TRBJ2-1, with D possibly matching TRBD1 (6 bases). V was clipped by 7 bases and J by 3 bases, with 19 bases between them. Germline lookup yields CDR1 LNHDA and CDR2 SQIVND (reference sequence). The CDR3 covers 16 residues. This CDR3 reads CASKRTAAVVYNEQFF. The CDR3 region has the DNA TGTGCCAGTAAAAGGACAGCGGCTGTCGTCTACAATGAGCAGTTCTTC.

This chain joins TRBV19 and TRBJ1-4, with D maybe TRBD1 (5 bases). With 4 bases removed from V and 8 bases from J, the gap between germline ends came to 20 bases. CDR3 length equals 16 residues. Per the germline V gene, CDR1 is LNHDA and CDR2 is SQIVND (reference sequence). Written as DNA, the CDR3 is TGTGCCAGTAGTAGGGGCCTAGGAGACGGGCGCGAAAAACTGTTTTTT. This gives the protein CASSRGLGDGREKLFF.

The chain joins TRBV7-2 to TRBJ2-3; TRBD2 might be the D (5 bases). CDR1 is SGHTA, CDR2 FQGNSA, per germline. V was pared by 10 bases and J by 1 base, with 12 bases between. This CDR3 contains 13 residues. This CDR3 reads CATAGFRTDTQYF. CDR3 coding DNA: TGTGCCACGGCGGGCTTCCGCACAGATACGCAGTATTTT.